Reported below is one T cell receptor (beta chain). The antigen is not known. A junction end diverges from the germline sequence, so it may reflect a read error. TCRbeta libraries were built with three rounds of nested PCR, modified from ARM-PCR. MiXCR, applied by TCRdb to the multiplex PCR reads, yields one record per CDR3 protein. The sample carries about 110,000 distinct CDR3 sequences, 75% recorded once. The data derive from a study of tumor and adjacent non-tumor tissue in lung cancer. For the study at large: The patients, around 11 men and 5 women, were about 31 to 85 with stage I to III disease.

The template was RNA from unsorted bulk tissue. Newly diagnosed lung cancer patients had thoracic surgery in China, August–late 2014, without prior chemotherapy. General study results and limits: TCR diversity was significantly greater in tumor than normal lung tissue.

Sequences were obtained from lung tumor tissue. This receptor was obtained from an older woman with non-small cell lung cancer.

The CDR3 sequence is CASSLPAGGFTDTKYF. CDR3 nucleotides: TGCGCCAGCAGCCTACCAGCGGGAGGTTTCACAGATACGAAGTATTTT. The chain employs TRBV4-3 and TRBJ2-3; TRBD2 matches at 9 bases. The germline CDR1 and CDR2 sequences are LGHNA and YSLEER. CDR3 size: 16 residues.